These 21 T cell receptor beta chains were sequenced from one sample in a study of shared clonotypes between healthy human individuals. Positive CCR7 selection of CD45RO-negative cells yielded the naive CD8 cells, and terminally differentiated effector memory CD45RA+ cells were excluded. Some clones are missing from TCRdb's copy, which holds only in-frame ones; the method was immunoSEQ multiplex PCR. The profile covers roughly 2,000,000 clones, with about 95% appearing a single time and more than 0.9% taken by the ten largest. The source material was naive CD8+ T cells sorted from blood. The receptors shown here come from a man younger than 30 in good health.

The J gene is TRBJ2-1, the V gene TRBV11-2; weak D call: TRBD1 (6 bases). The V end lost 4 bases, the J end lost 2 bases, and 18 bases lay between the germline ends. The CDR3 totals 17 residues. Looked up from germline, CDR1 is SGHAT and CDR2 is FQNNGV. The CDR3 protein is CASSSPSGDWPYNEQFF. Written as DNA, the CDR3 is TGTGCCAGCAGCTCCCCCTCAGGGGATTGGCCCTACAATGAGCAGTTCTTC.

The chain is built from TRBV5-1 and TRBJ2-1; 11 bases are a match to TRBD2. Losses at the gene ends were 2 bases for V and 9 bases for J; bases not matched to a gene: 10. Germline CDR1 is SGHRS and CDR2 is YFSETQ. The CDR3 runs to 16 residues. This chain's CDR3 is CASSFSTSGSRSEQFF. DNA of the CDR3: TGCGCCAGCAGCTTTAGTACTAGCGGGAGTAGGAGTGAGCAGTTCTTC.

The rearrangement joins TRBV4-2 to TRBJ2-2; possible D gene TRBD1, 6 bases. The V end lost 0 bases, the J end lost 6 bases, and 17 bases lay between the germline ends. From germline, CDR1 is LGHNA and CDR2 YNFKEQ. The CDR3 is 17 residues long. The CDR3, as DNA: TGTGCCAGCAGCCAAGAAGAGATTGGGGGCCCCGCCGGGGAGCTGTTTTTT. Protein sequence: CASSQEEIGGPAGELFF.

This chain joins TRBV27 and TRBJ2-7, with 10 bases fitting TRBD1. After removal of 6 bases from V and 0 bases from J, the junction contained 11 bases not matched to a gene. Germline CDR1 is MNHEY and CDR2 is SMNVEV (reference sequence). This CDR3 region has 17 residues. Written as DNA, the CDR3 is TGTGCCAGCAGCCGCGTTTTGGGACAGGGGCCCTCCTACGAGCAGTACTTC. This translates into CASSRVLGQGPSYEQYF.

The chain links TRBV19 to TRBJ2-2; possibly TRBD1 for D (6 bases). The germline CDR1 and CDR2 sequences are LNHDA and SQIVND (reference sequence). Trimming cost V 7 bases and J 3 bases, with 15 bases left between them. This CDR3 comprises 15 residues. CDR3 bases: TGTGCCAGTAACCCCGCAGGGGCTCACACCGGGGAGCTGTTTTTT. Its protein product is CASNPAGAHTGELFF.

This clone has just one count. The rearrangement uses TRBV11-2 and TRBJ2-2; D may be TRBD1 (5 bases). V was pared by 5 bases and J by 3 bases, with 10 bases between. The CDR3 spans 14 residues. The V gene's germline CDR1 is SGHAT and CDR2 FQNNGV. CDR3 in DNA: TGTGCCAGCAGCCCAGGGCTGCACACCGGGGAGCTGTTTTTT. It translates to CASSPGLHTGELFF.

The chain combines TRBV19 with TRBJ1-1; 7 nucleotides agree with TRBD1. Germline V gene sequence: CDR1 LNHDA, CDR2 SQIVND (reference sequence). This CDR3 spans 15 amino acids. V gave up 5 bases and J gave up 1 base; unmatched junction bases: 7. The CDR3 DNA sequence: TGTGCCAGTAGTTCCGACAGGACAGGGAACACTGAAGCTTTCTTT. It is translated as CASSSDRTGNTEAFF.

The chain has TRBV7-9 and TRBJ1-1; D is unresolved. The germline V gene has CDR1 SEHNR and CDR2 FQNEAQ (reference sequence). The V and J ends lost 2 bases and 4 bases respectively, with 14 bases between them. The CDR3 contains 15 residues. This chain's CDR3 is CASSLYIVEITEAFF. CDR3 nucleotides: TGTGCCAGCAGCTTATATATAGTAGAGATCACTGAAGCTTTCTTT.

This chain links TRBV29-1 with TRBJ1-1; unclear D gene. The CDR3 sequence is 11 residues long. The germline V and J ends were trimmed by 7 bases and 5 bases, with 11 bases remaining between them. The germline CDR1 and CDR2 sequences are SQVTM and ANQGSEA. The CDR3 DNA is TGCAGCGGGGTGGACGCGACTGAAGCTTTCTTT. Residues: CSGVDATEAFF. The full variable domain, completed using reference TRBV29-1 and TRBJ1-1, is SAVISQKPSRDICQRGTSLTIQCQVDSQVTMMFWYRQQPGQSLTLIATANQGSEATYESGFVIDKFPISRPNLTFSTLTVSNMSPEDSSIYLCSGVDATEAFFGQGTRLTVV.

The chain carries TRBV28 and TRBJ1-1; 7 bases align to TRBD1. This CDR3 spans 14 amino acids. Germline-derived CDR1 and CDR2 are MDHEN and SYDVKM. V gave up 4 bases and J gave up 2 bases; unmatched junction bases: 4. CDR3 sequence (DNA): TGTGCCAGCAGTTGGGGACAGTACAACACTGAAGCTTTCTTT. Protein product: CASSWGQYNTEAFF. Full variable domain (rest looked up from reference TRBV28 and TRBJ1-1): DVKVTQSSRYLVKRTGEKVFLECVQDMDHENMFWYRQDPGLGLRLIYFSYDVKMKEKGDIPEGYSVSREKKERFSLILESASTNQTSMYLCASSWGQYNTEAFFGQGTRLTVV.

The V call is TRBV7-9, the J call TRBJ2-7; TRBD2 might be the D (6 bases). The length of the CDR3 is 14 residues. Trimming left V 5 bases short and J 3 bases short, with 14 bases between. The germline V gene has CDR1 SEHNR and CDR2 FQNEAQ (reference sequence). The CDR3 DNA reads TGTGCCAGCAGCAGGCCCTCGACTAGCTACGAGCAGTACTTC. Translated: CASSRPSTSYEQYF. The full variable domain, with the rest looked up from reference TRBV7-9 and TRBJ2-7, is DTGVSQNPRHKITKRGQNVTFRCDPISEHNRLYWYRQTLGQGPEFLTYFQNEAQLEKSRLLSDRFSAERPKGSFSTLEIQRTEQGDSAMYLCASSRPSTSYEQYFGPGTRLTVT.

The chain combines TRBV6-5 with TRBJ2-2; 7 bases match TRBD2. Germline V gene data show CDR1 as MNHEY and CDR2 as SVGAGI. This CDR3 region has 16 residues. The trim removed 1 base at V and 8 bases at J, leaving 10 bases unmatched. The DNA for the CDR3 is TGTGCCAGCAGTTACTTTCCGGGGGGAATTTCAGGGGAGCTGTTTTTT. Amino acid sequence: CASSYFPGGISGELFF.

Of note for this clone: This sample also contains other DNA sequences that code for the same CDR3. The V gene is TRBV28, the J gene TRBJ2-2, with 7 positions matching TRBD1. In germline, CDR1 is MDHEN, CDR2 SYDVKM. CDR3 length equals 15 residues. V was clipped by 4 bases and J by 0 bases; unmatched bases: 2. CDR3 protein: CASSYRGPNTGELFF. DNA of the CDR3: TGTGCCAGCAGTTACAGGGGCCCGAACACCGGGGAGCTGTTTTTT.

A note on this clone: This sample includes further DNA sequences coding for the same CDR3. The chain links TRBV4-1 to TRBJ2-5; D is unresolved. V was clipped by 2 bases and J by 2 bases, with 9 bases between them. Germline loops: CDR1 MGHRA, CDR2 YSYEKL. CDR3 length equals 14 residues. CDR3 sequence: CASSQMVGQETQYF. CDR3 DNA sequence: TGCGCCAGCAGCCAAATGGTCGGGCAAGAGACCCAGTACTTC.

The chain couples TRBV18 to TRBJ1-1; TRBD1 might be the D (5 bases). CDR1 is KGHSH, CDR2 LQKENI, per germline. The CDR3 loop spans 14 amino acids. Trimming removed 3 bases from V and 1 base from J, with 9 bases in between. The chain's CDR3 is CASSPGRPNTEAFF. CDR3 bases: TGTGCCAGCTCACCGGGACGGCCGAACACTGAAGCTTTCTTT.

This chain uses TRBV14 with TRBJ2-1; possibly TRBD2 for D (6 bases). Germline CDR1 is SGHDN and CDR2 is FVKESK. The CDR3 covers 15 residues. Trimming shortened V by 3 bases and J by 7 bases, and 16 bases separated the two germline ends. In DNA, the CDR3 is TGTGCCAGCAGCCACGCCGGGACTTTGGAGAATGAGCAGTTCTTC. Its protein product is CASSHAGTLENEQFF.

V is TRBV11-2 and J is TRBJ2-1, with 12 bases that match TRBD2. Germline loops: CDR1 SGHAT, CDR2 FQNNGV. Unmatched junction bases numbered 8, after V lost 5 bases and J lost 6 bases. CDR3 length equals 16 residues. The CDR3 sequence is CASSPSGGARSNEQFF. The CDR3 DNA is TGTGCCAGCAGCCCTAGCGGGGGGGCCCGAAGCAATGAGCAGTTCTTC.

The chain combines TRBV19 with TRBJ2-1; D possibly corresponds to TRBD2 (6 bases). Germline V gene data show CDR1 as LNHDA and CDR2 as SQIVND (reference sequence). V lost 3 bases to trimming and J lost 4 bases, with 22 bases between them. This CDR3 spans 18 amino acids. CDR3 loop: CASSIVGLAPSEYNEQFF. DNA for the CDR3: TGTGCCAGTAGTATTGTGGGCCTAGCGCCCTCCGAGTACAATGAGCAGTTCTTC.

J is TRBJ2-3 and V is TRBV5-8; TRBD2 is a possible D gene (6 bases). V dropped 10 bases and J dropped 0 bases, with 15 bases sitting between them. The germline V gene has CDR1 SGHTS and CDR2 YDEGEE. The CDR3 sequence is 14 residues long. CDR3 DNA sequence: TGTGCCGGCGGGACCTCACACAGCACAGATACGCAGTATTTT. Encoded protein: CAGGTSHSTDTQYF.

The V call is TRBV4-3, the J call TRBJ1-2, with 8 positions matching TRBD1. The CDR3 extends over 15 amino acids. The germline V gene encodes CDR1 LGHNA and CDR2 YSLEER. Losses at the gene ends were 1 base for V and 4 bases for J; bases not matched to a gene: 5. CDR3 in DNA: TGCGCCAGCAGCCAAGGGAGAACAGGGGGCTATGGCTACACCTTC. Translating it yields CASSQGRTGGYGYTF.

Concerning this clone itself: This same CDR3 is encoded by further DNA sequences in the sample. V usage is TRBV6-5 and J usage is TRBJ2-2, with D uncertain. The CDR3 has 12 amino acids. Trimming pared 6 bases from V and 8 bases from J, leaving 10 bases between. CDR1 is MNHEY, CDR2 SVGAGI, per germline. CDR3 residues: CASSPSAGELFF. In nucleotides, the CDR3 is TGTGCCAGCAGCCCTAGTGCTGGGGAGCTGTTTTTT.